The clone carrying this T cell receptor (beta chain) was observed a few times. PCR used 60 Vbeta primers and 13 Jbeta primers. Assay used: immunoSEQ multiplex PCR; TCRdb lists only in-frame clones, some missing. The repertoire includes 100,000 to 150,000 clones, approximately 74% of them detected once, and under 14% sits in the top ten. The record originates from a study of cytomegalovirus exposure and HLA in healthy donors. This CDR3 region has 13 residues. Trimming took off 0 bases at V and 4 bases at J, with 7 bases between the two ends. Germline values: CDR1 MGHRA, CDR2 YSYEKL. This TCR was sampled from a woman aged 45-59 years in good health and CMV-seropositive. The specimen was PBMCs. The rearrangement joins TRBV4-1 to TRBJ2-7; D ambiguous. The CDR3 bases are TGCGCCAGCAGCCAAGATCGCCAGTACGAGCAGTACTTC. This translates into CASSQDRQYEQYF.